This T cell receptor (beta chain) was identified in a study of post-analysis software for immune sequencing data. Study background: Relapsing-remitting, secondary progressive and progressive-relapsing multiple sclerosis courses were included.

The CDR3 loop spans 16 amino acids. CDR1 is SGHRS, CDR2 YFSETQ, per germline. The study's findings and limits: For normalized Chao1 diversity, multiple sclerosis patients scored significantly lower than controls did. TRBV5-6, TRBV5-1 and TRBV20-1 belonged to a set of roughly five TRBV segments that were more frequent in patients than controls. Strong same-batch co-clustering of samples appeared with F measure clustering.

Prepared TCR beta cDNA libraries contained unique molecular identifiers. Using its own MiXCR run on the PCR reads, TCRdb lists one record per CDR3 protein. The table lists 740,000 or so distinct CDR3 sequences, about 53% of them singletons. As concerns this clonotype: Its antigen remains unidentified.

Sequenced input: blood. This chain links TRBV5-1 with TRBJ2-4, with D perhaps being TRBD1 or TRBD2 (5 bases each). The last part of the DNA fits TRBJ2-7 better; the J call may be wrong. This clonotype was obtained from a girl aged 5-17 years with multiple sclerosis. CDR3 amino acids: CASSLERGVYPYEQYF. DNA for the CDR3: TGCGCCAGCAGCTTGGAAAGAGGGGTATATCCCTACGAGCAGTACTTC.